A single sample gave rise to the 30 T cell receptor beta chains below, sequenced in a study of T cells in narcolepsy. The method was immunoSEQ multiplex PCR; TCRdb's version includes in-frame clones alone and lacks a portion of them. This sample has approximately 23,000 clones, with 85% found just once. The source material was memory (CD45RA-) CD4+ T cells from blood. These receptors were taken from a human donor in good health.

The J gene is TRBJ1-1, the V gene TRBV19; TRBD1 might be the D (5 bases). Germline CDR1 LNHDA, CDR2 SQIVND (reference sequence). Trimming removed 7 bases from V and 1 base from J, with 16 bases in between. This CDR3 spans 15 amino acids. CDR3 in amino acids: CASTPGGVTNTEAFF. CDR3 nucleotides: TGTGCCAGTACCCCGGGGGGAGTGACGAACACTGAAGCTTTCTTT. Full variable domain (missing parts from reference TRBV19 and TRBJ1-1): DGGITQSPKYLFRKEGQNVTLSCEQNLNHDAMYWYRQDPGQGLRLIYYSQIVNDFQKGDIAEGYSVSREKKESFPLTVTSAQKNPTAFYLCASTPGGVTNTEAFFGQGTRLTVV.

This clone was seen once. The genes are TRBV5-1 and TRBJ2-7; 7 bases agree with TRBD2. The germline V gene encodes CDR1 SGHRS and CDR2 YFSETQ. CDR3 size: 13 residues. V trimming: 7 bases; J trimming: 3 bases; junction bases outside the gene matches: 7. CDR3 region: CASGREEGYEQYF. CDR3 nucleotide sequence: TGCGCCAGCGGCCGGGAGGAAGGCTACGAGCAGTACTTC. Filled out from reference TRBV5-1 and TRBJ2-7, the complete variable domain reads KAGVTQTPRYLIKTRGQQVTLSCSPISGHRSVSWYQQTPGQGLQFLFEYFSETQRNKGNFPGRFSGRQFSNSRSEMNVSTLELGDSALYLCASGREEGYEQYFGPGTRLTVT.

This clone has a handful of counts. This chain connects TRBV5-4 to TRBJ2-3, with unresolved D. In germline, CDR1 is SGHNT, CDR2 YYREEE (reference sequence). CDR3 length equals 13 residues. V lost 0 bases and J lost 5, with 7 bases in between. The CDR3: CASSLGYGDTQYF. The CDR3 DNA is TGTGCCAGCAGCTTGGGTTACGGAGATACGCAGTATTTT.

In this sample, this clone turned up a few times. This chain uses TRBV10-3 with TRBJ1-1; D gene unclear. Germline values: CDR1 ENHRY, CDR2 SYGVKD. V was trimmed by 3 bases and J by 4 bases, leaving 6 bases between them. The CDR3 consists of 12 residues. CDR3 in amino acids: CAISDRGTEAFF. In nucleotides, the CDR3 is TGTGCCATCAGTGACCGCGGCACTGAAGCTTTCTTT.

This chain connects TRBV19 to TRBJ2-4; a weak D match, TRBD2 (6 bases). This CDR3 region has 16 residues. V lost 5 bases, J lost 0 bases, and 14 bases lay in between. Germline lookup yields CDR1 LNHDA and CDR2 SQIVND (reference sequence). CDR3 residues: CASSPGPGGAKNIQYF. The DNA of the CDR3 is TGTGCCAGTAGTCCCGGTCCCGGGGGAGCCAAAAACATTCAGTACTTC.

This clone was picked up one time. This chain connects TRBV5-1 to TRBJ2-2; D possibly corresponds to TRBD2 (6 bases). Trimming removed 1 base from V and 2 bases from J, with 12 bases in between. The CDR3 extends over 16 amino acids. Germline CDR1 reads SGHRS; CDR2 reads YFSETQ. The CDR3 loop reads CASSLSGGRNTGELFF. The CDR3 DNA sequence: TGCGCCAGCAGCTTGTCCGGGGGTCGCAACACCGGGGAGCTGTTTTTT.

The count of this clone is one. The genes are TRBV18 and TRBJ1-5; D not certain. The length of the CDR3 is 15 residues. Germline V CDR1 and CDR2: KGHSH, LQKENI. V was pared by 4 bases and J by 0 bases, with 10 bases between. CDR3: CASSLGGDSNQPQHF. The CDR3 nucleotides read TGTGCCAGCTCACTAGGCGGAGATAGCAATCAGCCCCAGCATTTT.

This rearrangement joins TRBV6-1 to TRBJ2-7; 10 bases align to TRBD2. Germline V CDR1 and CDR2: MNHNS, SASEGT. The V and J ends lost 6 bases and 3 bases, in that order; junction bases with no gene match: 8. The CDR3 covers 15 residues. CDR3 nucleotides: TGTGCCAGCAGGCCCCTCTTAGCGGGAGGCTACGAGCAGTACTTC. Translating it yields CASRPLLAGGYEQYF.

The chain uses TRBV9 and TRBJ2-7, with unresolved D. Germline V lookup: CDR1 SGDLS, CDR2 YYNGEE. V dropped 4 bases and J dropped 0 bases, with 17 bases sitting between them. This CDR3 region has 16 residues. The CDR3 DNA sequence: TGTGCCAGCAGCCCAAAAGGGTCAGCGCTCTCCTACGAGCAGTACTTC. Its protein product is CASSPKGSALSYEQYF. The full variable domain, in which reference TRBV9 and TRBJ2-7 provide the parts outside the CDR3, is DSGVTQTPKHLITATGQRVTLRCSPRSGDLSVYWYQQSLDQGLQFLIQYYNGEERAKGNILERFSAQQFPDLHSELNLSSLELGDSALYFCASSPKGSALSYEQYFGPGTRLTVT.

The rearrangement uses TRBV28 and TRBJ2-5, with a tentative D call TRBD2 (6 bases). The V gene's germline CDR1 is MDHEN and CDR2 SYDVKM. This CDR3 spans 15 amino acids. The V end lost 4 bases, the J end lost 2 bases, and 14 bases lay between the germline ends. In nucleotides, the CDR3 is TGTGCCAGCAGTTCGCGGGGATCCTTACAAGAGACCCAGTACTTC. Translating gives CASSSRGSLQETQYF.

The chain uses TRBV15 and TRBJ1-5; TRBD1 matches at 8 bases. Looked up from germline, CDR1 is LNHNV and CDR2 is YYDKDF (reference sequence). V dropped 1 base and J dropped 7; count of bases not matched to a gene: 3. The CDR3 length is 14 residues. CDR3 nucleotides: TGTGCCACCAGCAGAGGGACAGGGACGCAGCCCCAGCATTTT. It encodes CATSRGTGTQPQHF.

The V and J genes are TRBV5-1 and TRBJ2-1; D is unclear. CDR1 SGHRS and CDR2 YFSETQ come from the germline V gene. The ends were cut back, 1 base at V and 0 bases at J, with 14 bases in the middle. The CDR3 has 17 residues. In DNA, the CDR3 is TGCGCCAGCAGCTTGTTACCTAGTATCAACTCCTACAATGAGCAGTTCTTC. Translated: CASSLLPSINSYNEQFF. Together with reference TRBV5-1 and TRBJ2-1, the CDR3 gives the full variable domain: KAGVTQTPRYLIKTRGQQVTLSCSPISGHRSVSWYQQTPGQGLQFLFEYFSETQRNKGNFPGRFSGRQFSNSRSEMNVSTLELGDSALYLCASSLLPSINSYNEQFFGPGTRLTVL.

The chain combines TRBV30 with TRBJ1-4; the match to TRBD1 covers 7 bases. Trimming removed 1 base from V and 4 bases from J; junction bases left unmatched: 9. Germline values: CDR1 GTSNPN, CDR2 SVGIG (reference sequence). The CDR3 is 16 amino acids. The CDR3 sequence: CAWSAGSRDSNEKLFF. The CDR3 region has the DNA TGTGCCTGGAGTGCAGGTTCCCGGGACAGTAATGAAAAACTGTTTTTT.

Only a few counts were recorded for this clone. This chain joins TRBV27 and TRBJ2-7; D uncertain. The CDR3 has 13 residues. Looked up from germline, CDR1 is MNHEY and CDR2 is SMNVEV (reference sequence). V shed 3 bases and J shed 7 bases, with 13 bases lying between them. The CDR3 sequence: CASSFPGTGEQYF. The CDR3 DNA reads as TGTGCCAGCAGTTTCCCCGGCACTGGGGAGCAGTACTTC.

This clone occurred a few times. Other DNA sequences in this specimen translate into the identical CDR3. The chain employs TRBV4-2 and TRBJ2-1, with D possibly matching TRBD1 (6 bases). Trimming removed 1 base at V and 2 bases at J, with 12 bases between. The CDR3 loop spans 16 amino acids. The germline V gene encodes CDR1 LGHNA and CDR2 YNFKEQ. DNA for the CDR3: TGTGCCAGCAGCCAAGTGGGTGGGGGCCCCTACAATGAGCAGTTCTTC. Its protein is CASSQVGGGPYNEQFF.

The rearrangement links TRBV6-1 to TRBJ1-3; D unresolved. V dropped 6 bases and J dropped 1 base, with 13 bases sitting between them. The CDR3 consists of 15 residues. From germline, CDR1 is MNHNS and CDR2 SASEGT. This CDR3 is CASRSGLPSGNTIYF. CDR3 DNA sequence: TGTGCCAGCAGGTCAGGACTCCCTTCTGGAAACACCATATATTTT.

The chain recombines TRBV5-4 with TRBJ2-3; tentative D call: TRBD1 (6 bases). Germline assignment: CDR1 SGHNT and CDR2 YYREEE (reference sequence). Trimming removed 4 bases from V and 2 bases from J, with 14 bases in between. The CDR3 is 15 amino acids. Written as DNA, the CDR3 is TGTGCCAGCAGCGGTGGACAGACGTCCACAGATACGCAGTATTTT. Translated: CASSGGQTSTDTQYF.

The V gene is TRBV28, the J gene TRBJ1-2; 9 nucleotides agree with TRBD1. CDR3 length: 15 amino acids. J was trimmed by 4 bases and V by 6 bases; bases with no gene match: 9. The V gene's germline CDR1 is MDHEN and CDR2 SYDVKM. The CDR3 region has the DNA TGTGCCAGCAGAACCCCGGGACAGGGAATCTATGGCTACACCTTC. Amino acid sequence: CASRTPGQGIYGYTF.

This clone was picked up one time. The rearrangement uses TRBV28 and TRBJ1-4; possible D gene TRBD1, 5 bases. CDR1 is MDHEN, CDR2 SYDVKM, per germline. The CDR3 runs 18 residues. Trimming took off 2 bases at V and 6 bases at J, with 22 bases between the two ends. The DNA for the CDR3 is TGTGCCAGCAGTTTAGGGGGGTTTGGGGACGCCTTATATGAAAAACTGTTTTTT. Its protein product is CASSLGGFGDALYEKLFF.

The chain employs TRBV5-1 and TRBJ2-3; D is perhaps TRBD1 (6 bases). The CDR3 has 13 amino acids. CDR1 SGHRS and CDR2 YFSETQ come from the germline V gene. Trimming pared 4 bases from V and 4 bases from J, leaving 10 bases between. The CDR3 loop is CASSPWTADTQYF. CDR3 in DNA: TGCGCCAGCAGCCCTTGGACAGCAGATACGCAGTATTTT.

The V and J genes are TRBV2 and TRBJ1-5; no clear D gene. The CDR3 is 14 amino acids. Per the germline V gene, CDR1 is SNHLY and CDR2 is FYNNEI. Trimming left V 4 bases short and J 9 bases short, with 16 bases between. In DNA form, the CDR3 reads TGTGCCAGCAGTGGGGGTACAGCTTGGTCGCCCCAGCATTTT. Residues: CASSGGTAWSPQHF.

This clone was found a few times. The DNA for the CDR3 is TGTGCCAGCAGTCCCCAGACTAGCGGGGGACCGTCCTACAATGAGCAGTTCTTC. It encodes CASSPQTSGGPSYNEQFF. The chain uses TRBV28 and TRBJ2-1; TRBD2 aligns across 12 bases. V dropped 5 bases and J dropped 1; count of bases not matched to a gene: 9. This CDR3 comprises 18 residues. The germline V gene has CDR1 MDHEN and CDR2 SYDVKM.

Notes on this clone: The sample contains more than one DNA sequence encoding this CDR3. The chain combines TRBV6-6 with TRBJ1-2; D gene unclear. Looked up from germline, CDR1 is MNHNY and CDR2 is SVGAGI (reference sequence). CDR3 length: 13 amino acids. Trimming stripped 2 bases from V and 1 base from J, with 5 bases between. The CDR3: CASSYRDNYGYTF. CDR3 nucleotides: TGTGCCAGCAGTTACAGGGATAACTATGGCTACACCTTC.

This chain links TRBV18 with TRBJ2-5; 11 bases agree with TRBD1. The germline CDR1 and CDR2 sequences are KGHSH and LQKENI. The trim removed 8 bases at V and 4 bases at J, leaving 3 bases unmatched. The CDR3 totals 13 residues. In DNA, the CDR3 is TGTGCCAGCCACGGGACAGGGGGAGAGACCCAGTACTTC. Its translation: CASHGTGGETQYF.

This chain connects TRBV7-6 to TRBJ2-1; D perhaps matches TRBD2 (5 bases). Trimming cost V 6 bases and J 2 bases, with 17 bases left between them. The CDR3 length is 16 residues. The V gene's germline CDR1 is SGHVS and CDR2 FNYEAQ. CDR3 in amino acids: CASSQLDRGTYNEQFF. CDR3 sequence (DNA): TGTGCCAGCAGTCAACTGGACCGGGGTACCTACAATGAGCAGTTCTTC.

This sequence joins TRBV9 and TRBJ2-6; D call uncertain. CDR1 and CDR2 from the germline V gene are SGDLS and YYNGEE. V lost 4 bases, J lost 1 base, and 9 bases lay in between. The CDR3 is 15 residues long. CDR3 protein: CASSPLGSGANVLTF. The DNA for the CDR3 is TGTGCCAGCAGCCCGCTGGGTTCTGGGGCCAACGTCCTGACTTTC.

The chain uses TRBV19 and TRBJ2-7; TRBD1 agrees at 8 bases. The CDR3 extends over 14 amino acids. J gave up 0 bases and V 5 bases, and 3 bases lay outside the gene matches. CDR1 LNHDA and CDR2 SQIVND come from the germline V gene (reference sequence). CDR3 protein: CASSAQGASYEQYF. The CDR3 bases are TGTGCCAGTAGTGCCCAGGGGGCCTCCTACGAGCAGTACTTC.

The chain carries TRBV20-1 and TRBJ2-3; D call uncertain. V was clipped by 5 bases and J by 9 bases, with 9 bases between them. Per germline, CDR1 DFQATT and CDR2 SNEGSKA (reference sequence). The CDR3 consists of 10 residues. The CDR3 nucleotides read TGCAGTGCTGGATTCGACACGCAGTATTTT. Translation: CSAGFDTQYF.

This chain connects TRBV10-2 to TRBJ2-2; 10 bases are a match to TRBD1. The CDR3 runs to 15 residues. The trim removed 10 bases at V and 4 bases at J, leaving 9 bases unmatched. Germline assignment: CDR1 WSHSY and CDR2 SAAADI. The CDR3 nucleotides read TGCGCCACCCGACAGGGGGCGCGAGGCACCGGGGAGCTGTTTTTT. Protein product: CATRQGARGTGELFF.

The chain joins TRBV7-9 to TRBJ1-3; a possible D gene is TRBD1 (6 bases). CDR3 length: 19 residues. Trimming stripped 0 bases from V and 5 bases from J, with 23 bases between. Germline CDR1 reads SEHNR; CDR2 reads FQNEAQ (reference sequence). The CDR3 DNA sequence: TGTGCCAGCAGCTTAGCGAGTCAGACCAACAGGGTCTGGAGAAACACCATATATTTT. It codes for CASSLASQTNRVWRNTIYF.